A single sample gave rise to the 21 T cell receptor beta chains below, sequenced in a study of identical twins. A single record per CDR3 protein comes from TCRdb applying MiXCR to the 5' RACE reads. The sample consists of 350,000 to 400,000 distinct CDR3 sequences, approximately 10% of them appearing once. The material sequenced was naive T cells sorted from blood. The receptor set was obtained from a woman in her fifties or sixties in good health.

The V call is TRBV10-2, the J call TRBJ2-1, with D possibly being TRBD1 (5 bases). Trimming shortened V by 8 bases and J by 0 bases, and 14 bases separated the two germline ends. There are 15 residues in the CDR3. The V gene's germline CDR1 is WSHSY and CDR2 SAAADI. CDR3 in DNA: TGCGCCAGCCGATGGACAACGGGCTCCTACAATGAGCAGTTCTTC. This codes for CASRWTTGSYNEQFF.

This clonotype turned up a few times. The chain couples TRBV5-1 to TRBJ2-7; 7 nucleotides line up with TRBD2. V trimming: 0 bases; J trimming: 2 bases; junction bases outside the gene matches: 11. CDR1 is SGHRS and CDR2 is YFSETQ in the germline V gene. The length of the CDR3 is 17 residues. The DNA for the CDR3 is TGCGCCAGCAGCTTGGGCCTAGGGGCGGGAGTCACCTACGAGCAGTACGTC. Protein product: CASSLGLGAGVTYEQYV.

This clonotype was seen a few times. The chain joins TRBV12-3 or TRBV12-4 to TRBJ1-3; D is unclear. This CDR3 is built from 15 residues. Between the trimmed V and J ends, which lost 3 bases and 7 bases, there was a span of 16 bases. The CDR3 sequence: CASSFSFFLGNTIYF. DNA of the CDR3: TGTGCCAGCAGTTTTTCTTTTTTTTTAGGGAACACCATATATTTT.

In this sample, this clonotype turned up many times. V usage is TRBV6-2 or TRBV6-3 and J usage is TRBJ2-1; D not certain. The V end was cut by 7 bases, the J end by 3 bases, with 13 bases between. The germline CDR1 and CDR2 sequences are MNHEY and SVGEGT. CDR3 length: 14 amino acids. CDR3 sequence (DNA): TGTGCCAGCAAAGAGAGGTTGGGCTACAATGAGCAGTTCTTC. Its protein is CASKERLGYNEQFF.

The sample holds many counts of this clonotype. The rearrangement joins TRBV5-1 to TRBJ2-7; D not certain. CDR1 and CDR2 (germline): SGHRS, YFSETQ. The CDR3 is 13 residues long. Trimming stripped 4 bases from V and 2 bases from J, with 10 bases between. The CDR3 here is CASSTDGTYEQYF. The CDR3 DNA sequence: TGCGCCAGCAGCACAGACGGCACCTACGAGCAGTACTTC.

There are many counts of this clonotype. The chain links TRBV12-3 or TRBV12-4 to TRBJ2-1, with D tentatively TRBD2 (5 bases). The CDR3 length is 13 residues. The V end lost 6 bases, the J end lost 6 bases, and 12 bases lay between the germline ends. The CDR3 nucleotides are TGTGCCAGCAGCCGACTAACTTTCAATGAGCAGTTCTTC. It translates to CASSRLTFNEQFF.

The chain employs TRBV27 and TRBJ2-3; tentatively, D is TRBD2 (5 bases). Trimming shortened V by 5 bases and J by 5 bases, and 14 bases separated the two germline ends. The CDR3 runs 14 residues. Germline V CDR1 and CDR2: MNHEY, SMNVEV (reference sequence). CDR3 DNA sequence: TGTGCCAGCAGTCCAGCGGCCAGGCGAGATACGCAGTATTTT. Its translation is CASSPAARRDTQYF.

This clonotype was observed a handful of times. The chain has TRBV20-1 and TRBJ2-2; 12 bases are shared with TRBD2. Germline trimming cut 3 bases from V and 0 bases from J; bases unmatched to any gene: 8. This CDR3 region has 18 residues. Germline CDR1 reads DFQATT; CDR2 reads SNEGSKA (reference sequence). CDR3 loop: CSARASGRDPSNTGELFF. In nucleotides, the CDR3 is TGCAGTGCTAGGGCTAGCGGGAGGGATCCTTCGAACACCGGGGAGCTGTTTTTT.

This clonotype was seen ten or more times. The CDR3: CASHPTGGSTDTQYF. CDR3 bases: TGTGCCAGCCACCCTACCGGGGGCAGCACAGATACGCAGTATTTT. The rearrangement uses TRBV28 and TRBJ2-3; TRBD1 or TRBD2 may be the D gene (6 bases each). The germline V gene encodes CDR1 MDHEN and CDR2 SYDVKM. Between the trimmed V and J ends, which lost 8 bases and 0 bases, there was a span of 15 bases. CDR3 length: 15 residues. Supplemented by reference TRBV28 and TRBJ2-3, the full variable domain reads DVKVTQSSRYLVKRTGEKVFLECVQDMDHENMFWYRQDPGLGLRLIYFSYDVKMKEKGDIPEGYSVSREKKERFSLILESASTNQTSMYLCASHPTGGSTDTQYFGPGTRLTVL.

This clonotype appeared a few times. This chain links TRBV5-5 with TRBJ2-7; D not certain. The CDR3 loop spans 16 amino acids. Per germline, CDR1 SGHKS and CDR2 YYEKEE (reference sequence). V dropped 0 bases and J dropped 3 bases, with 16 bases sitting between them. The CDR3 spells CASSLAAPAFNYEQYF. The DNA for the CDR3 is TGTGCCAGCAGCTTGGCCGCGCCGGCCTTCAACTACGAGCAGTACTTC.

The rearrangement links TRBV5-1 to TRBJ2-7; D not resolved. Trimming removed 6 bases from V and 6 bases from J, with 16 bases in between. From germline, CDR1 is SGHRS and CDR2 YFSETQ. The CDR3 loop spans 13 amino acids. The CDR3 nucleotides are TGCGCCAGCACCGCAGAGGCCCCTCGCGAGCAGTACTTC. As protein: CASTAEAPREQYF.

This clonotype was counted a few times. J is TRBJ1-1 and V is TRBV19; D unclear. The germline gives CDR1 LNHDA, CDR2 SQIVND (reference sequence). V was pared by 7 bases and J by 0 bases, with 9 bases between. This CDR3 spans 13 amino acids. CDR3 sequence reads: CASTNAMNTEAFF. In DNA, the CDR3 is TGTGCCAGTACTAATGCCATGAACACTGAAGCTTTCTTT. Full variable domain (remainder filled in from reference TRBV19 and TRBJ1-1): DGGITQSPKYLFRKEGQNVTLSCEQNLNHDAMYWYRQDPGQGLRLIYYSQIVNDFQKGDIAEGYSVSREKKESFPLTVTSAQKNPTAFYLCASTNAMNTEAFFGQGTRLTVV.

At least ten counts were recorded for this clonotype. This chain joins TRBV12-3 or TRBV12-4 and TRBJ2-7; no reliable D call. There are 15 residues in the CDR3. V lost 1 base and J lost 3, with 13 bases in between. CDR3 in amino acids: CASSLVAETRYEQYF. The CDR3 nucleotides are TGTGCCAGCAGTTTAGTGGCGGAGACACGCTACGAGCAGTACTTC.

This clonotype was seen a handful of times. The rearrangement links TRBV19 to TRBJ1-4; D gene ambiguous. The CDR3 is 13 residues long. The V and J ends lost 3 bases and 6 bases respectively, with 8 bases between them. The germline V gene has CDR1 LNHDA and CDR2 SQIVND (reference sequence). The CDR3 loop is CASSIVMDEKLFF. The CDR3, as DNA: TGTGCCAGTAGTATCGTCATGGATGAAAAACTGTTTTTT. The full variable domain, its missing parts supplied by reference TRBV19 and TRBJ1-4, is DGGITQSPKYLFRKEGQNVTLSCEQNLNHDAMYWYRQDPGQGLRLIYYSQIVNDFQKGDIAEGYSVSREKKESFPLTVTSAQKNPTAFYLCASSIVMDEKLFFGSGTQLSVL.

The J gene is TRBJ1-1, the V gene TRBV12-3 or TRBV12-4, with no clear D. V lost 4 bases and J lost 0, with 9 bases in between. The CDR3 extends over 14 amino acids. The CDR3 sequence is CASSSRRMNTEAFF. DNA of the CDR3: TGTGCCAGCAGTTCGAGACGGATGAACACTGAAGCTTTCTTT.

This clonotype was seen a handful of times. The rearrangement uses TRBV5-1 and TRBJ2-7; D possibly uses TRBD1 or TRBD2 (5 bases each). Trimming pared 0 bases from V and 5 bases from J, leaving 12 bases between. Germline V gene data show CDR1 as SGHRS and CDR2 as YFSETQ. This CDR3 has 14 residues. CDR3 region: CASSLAGRPNEQYF. In DNA, the CDR3 is TGCGCCAGCAGCTTGGCGGGGCGGCCCAACGAGCAGTACTTC.

This clonotype has a handful of counts. The rearrangement links TRBV3-1 to TRBJ2-5; D perhaps matches TRBD1 (5 bases). Trimming stripped 1 base from V and 2 bases from J, with 11 bases between. CDR1 is LGHDT, CDR2 YNNKEL, per germline (reference sequence). This CDR3 is 15 amino acids long. The CDR3 nucleotides are TGTGCCAGCAGCCAAGGACAGTCTCATCAAGAGACCCAGTACTTC. Translation gives CASSQGQSHQETQYF.

The gene calls are TRBV13 and TRBJ2-3; 9 nucleotides line up with TRBD2. Germline V gene lookup returns CDR1 PRHDT and CDR2 FYEKMQ (reference sequence). V gave up 5 bases and J gave up 0 bases; unmatched junction bases: 6. CDR3 length: 16 amino acids. In DNA form, the CDR3 reads TGTGCCAGCAGCCAATCGACTAGCGGTAGCACAGATACGCAGTATTTT. It codes for CASSQSTSGSTDTQYF.

Ten or more counts support this clonotype. J is TRBJ2-1 and V is TRBV12-3 or TRBV12-4, with 9 bases that match TRBD2. The CDR3 contains 14 residues. V shed 7 bases and J 7 bases; nucleotides not matched to a gene: 8. CDR3 in DNA: TGTGCCAGCACTCATAGCGGGAGAGGTAATGAGCAGTTCTTC. Encoded protein: CASTHSGRGNEQFF.

A few counts support this clonotype. This chain uses TRBV20-1 with TRBJ1-1, with 8 nucleotides matching TRBD1. The V gene end was trimmed by 5 bases and the J gene end by 7 bases; junction bases not matched to a gene: 12. CDR1 DFQATT and CDR2 SNEGSKA come from the germline V gene (reference sequence). CDR3 length: 14 residues. CDR3 sequence reads: CSAGAGTGTDEAFF. Written as DNA, the CDR3 is TGCAGTGCTGGCGCCGGGACAGGAACGGATGAAGCTTTCTTT.

The rearrangement joins TRBV3-1 to TRBJ1-2, with a tentative D call TRBD1 (6 bases). Trimming took off 2 bases at V and 2 bases at J, with 24 bases between the two ends. Germline V gene sequence: CDR1 LGHDT, CDR2 YNNKEL (reference sequence). The CDR3 totals 19 residues. Here the CDR3 reads CASSQKWGGPTWDNYGYTF. In DNA, the CDR3 is TGTGCCAGCAGCCAAAAGTGGGGGGGGCCTACCTGGGACAACTATGGCTACACCTTC.